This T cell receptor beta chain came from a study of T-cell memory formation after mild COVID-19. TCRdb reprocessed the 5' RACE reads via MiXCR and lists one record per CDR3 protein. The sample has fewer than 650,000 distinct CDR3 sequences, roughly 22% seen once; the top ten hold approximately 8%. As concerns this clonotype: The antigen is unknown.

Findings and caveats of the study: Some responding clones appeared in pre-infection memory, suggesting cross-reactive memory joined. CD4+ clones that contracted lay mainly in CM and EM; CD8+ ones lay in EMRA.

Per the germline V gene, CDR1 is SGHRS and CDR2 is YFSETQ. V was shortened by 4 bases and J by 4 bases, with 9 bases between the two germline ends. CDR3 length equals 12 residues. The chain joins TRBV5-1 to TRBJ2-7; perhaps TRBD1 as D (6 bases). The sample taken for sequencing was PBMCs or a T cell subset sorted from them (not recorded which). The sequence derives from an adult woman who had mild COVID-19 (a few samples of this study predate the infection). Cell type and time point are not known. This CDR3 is CASSVTGYEQYF. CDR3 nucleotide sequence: TGCGCCAGCAGCGTGACAGGTTACGAGCAGTACTTC. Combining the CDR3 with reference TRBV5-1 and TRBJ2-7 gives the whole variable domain KAGVTQTPRYLIKTRGQQVTLSCSPISGHRSVSWYQQTPGQGLQFLFEYFSETQRNKGNFPGRFSGRQFSNSRSEMNVSTLELGDSALYLCASSVTGYEQYFGPGTRLTVT.